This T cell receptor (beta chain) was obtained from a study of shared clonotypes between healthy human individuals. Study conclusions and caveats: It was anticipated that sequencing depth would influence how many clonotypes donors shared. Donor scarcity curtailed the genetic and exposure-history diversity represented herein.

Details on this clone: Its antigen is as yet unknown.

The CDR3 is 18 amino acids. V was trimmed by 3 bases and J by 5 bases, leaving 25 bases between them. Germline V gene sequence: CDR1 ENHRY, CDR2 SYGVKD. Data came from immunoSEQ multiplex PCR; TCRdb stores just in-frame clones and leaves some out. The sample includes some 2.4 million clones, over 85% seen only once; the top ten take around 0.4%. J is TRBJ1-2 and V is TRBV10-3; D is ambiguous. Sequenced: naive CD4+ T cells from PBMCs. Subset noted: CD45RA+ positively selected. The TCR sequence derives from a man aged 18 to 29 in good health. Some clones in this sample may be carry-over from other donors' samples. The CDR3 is CAISDVPQLGENPYGYTF. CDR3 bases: TGTGCCATCAGTGACGTCCCCCAATTGGGTGAGAACCCTTATGGCTACACCTTC.